This TCR beta chain was retrieved from a study of cytomegalovirus exposure and HLA in healthy donors. Broader study findings: It was shown in a later analysis that HLA-associated TCR beta chains were more clonally expanded than other, equally common chains. In vitro work confirmed that a few CMV-associated chains recognize CMV antigens.

Comment on this clone: Its specificity is not known.

Primers: 60 Vbeta forward and 13 Jbeta reverse. The table came from immunoSEQ multiplex PCR; TCRdb's copy has only in-frame clones and leaves some out. Of 70,000 to 90,000 clones listed, about 79% were seen once; the top ten hold approximately 17%. CDR3 length: 14 amino acids. Per the germline V gene, CDR1 is LGHNT and CDR2 is FRNRAP. V shed 7 bases and J 2 bases; nucleotides not matched to a gene: 5. This clonotype originated in a man between 65 and 79 years old in good health and CMV-seropositive. The sample was PBMCs. This chain links TRBV12-5 with TRBJ2-7, with 10 bases aligning to TRBD1. CDR3 sequence: CASALGTGAYEQYF. Here the CDR3 DNA reads TGTGCTAGTGCCTTGGGGACAGGGGCCTACGAGCAGTACTTC.